These 5 T cell receptor beta chains were sequenced from one sample in a study of T cell responses to AZD1222 COVID-19 vaccine. This table comes from immunoSEQ multiplex PCR, and its TCRdb copy is limited to in-frame clones, with some not included. Of some 80,000 clones listed, about 82% were seen once; the top ten hold more than 8.5%. The specimen comprised peripheral blood, sampled on day 0 of AZD1222 vaccination. These receptors were taken from an adult in good health.

This chain uses TRBV5-1 with TRBJ2-5, with 11 bases that match TRBD2. The germline CDR1 and CDR2 sequences are SGHRS and YFSETQ. The CDR3 totals 15 residues. With 6 bases clipped from V and 7 bases from J, the junction kept 11 bases outside the gene matches. The CDR3 sequence is CASTLSGGAVLTQYF. In nucleotides, the CDR3 is TGCGCCAGCACCCTTAGCGGGGGGGCCGTTTTGACCCAGTACTTC.

The J gene is TRBJ2-1, the V gene TRBV18; 7 nucleotides align to TRBD1. With 5 bases clipped from V and 2 bases from J, the junction kept 6 bases outside the gene matches. CDR3 size: 15 residues. Germline V lookup: CDR1 KGHSH, CDR2 LQKENI. This CDR3 is CASSFRDSPYNEQFF. For the CDR3, the DNA is TGTGCCAGCTCATTCCGGGACAGCCCCTACAATGAGCAGTTCTTC.

This rearrangement joins TRBV7-9 to TRBJ1-4; D gene uncertain. V lost 0 bases to trimming and J lost 7 bases, with 12 bases between them. Germline V CDR1 and CDR2: SEHNR, FQNEAQ (reference sequence). This CDR3 region has 15 residues. CDR3 sequence: CASSLALGGVEKLFF. The CDR3 coding sequence is TGTGCCAGCAGCTTAGCGTTAGGTGGAGTTGAAAAACTGTTTTTT.

This chain connects TRBV5-6 to TRBJ1-3; D gene unclear. The CDR3 is made up of 14 amino acids. Germline assignment: CDR1 SGHDT and CDR2 YYEEEE. V was trimmed by 4 bases and J by 4 bases, leaving 12 bases between them. This CDR3 is CASSLKLRGNTIYF. In DNA, the CDR3 is TGTGCCAGCAGCCTCAAACTAAGGGGAAACACCATATATTTT.

The rearrangement uses TRBV18 and TRBJ2-1; the D gene is possibly TRBD2 (7 bases). Germline V gives CDR1 KGHSH, CDR2 LQKENI. V was cut by 2 bases and J by 7 bases, with 21 bases left in between. This CDR3 has 17 residues. The CDR3 loop reads CASSPNRAGALGNEQFF. DNA of the CDR3: TGTGCCAGCTCACCAAACAGGGCGGGGGCGCTAGGGAATGAGCAGTTCTTC.